Each of the 5 T cell receptor beta chains below was sequenced from the same sample in a study of graft-versus-host responses after intestinal transplantation (dated by TCRdb to about 2021). Taken with the paper, the label for time point translates to: cells obtained before transplantation from donor or recipient. The library was built by means of the immunoSEQ multiplex PCR assay. TCRdb re-hosts the immuneACCESS table, in-frame sequences only. Its copies lack some clones; in the studies checked, an unresolved V gene accounts for under half of them, and the cause for the rest is not known. The sample yields approximately 88,000 clones; roughly nine tenths were counted once. Jointly, the top ten make up over 0.1% of the sample. Their target antigens are unknown. The source was unstimulated CD4+ T cells sorted from spleen or lymph node cells, collected before intestinal transplant. The receptor set was obtained from a human donor who received an intestinal transplant.

J is TRBJ2-3 and V is TRBV7-2, with TRBD2 identical over 7 bases. CDR3 length: 15 amino acids. V was pared by 6 bases and J by 2 bases, with 8 bases of the junction left unmatched. CDR1 SGHTA and CDR2 FQGNSA come from the germline V gene. This CDR3 is CASRVSGTYTDTQYF. The CDR3 DNA reads TGTGCCAGCAGGGTAAGCGGGACCTACACAGATACGCAGTATTTT.

The V and J genes are TRBV2 and TRBJ2-5; D ambiguous. Trimming cost V 6 bases and J 2 bases, with 7 bases left between them. This CDR3 is 12 amino acids long. Germline loops: CDR1 SNHLY, CDR2 FYNNEI. The CDR3 DNA sequence: TGTGCCAGCAGACCAGATCAAGAGACCCAGTACTTC. Translation: CASRPDQETQYF.

Comments on this clone: This specimen includes other DNA sequences encoding the same CDR3. The rearrangement links TRBV5-1 to TRBJ2-5, with 7 bases that match TRBD2. The CDR3 has 13 residues. V dropped 4 bases and J dropped 3; count of bases not matched to a gene: 3. The germline V gene encodes CDR1 SGHRS and CDR2 YFSETQ. The CDR3 nucleotides are TGCGCCAGCAGCCTAAGCGGGGAAGAGACCCAGTACTTC. Translating gives CASSLSGEETQYF.

This chain connects TRBV7-2 to TRBJ2-3; no clear D gene. Germline V gives CDR1 SGHTA, CDR2 FQGNSA. The CDR3 contains 16 residues. V was trimmed by 2 bases and J by 2 bases, leaving 14 bases between them. This CDR3 is CASSLFPGTSTDTQYF. The CDR3 region has the DNA TGTGCCAGCAGCTTATTTCCGGGTACGTCCACAGATACGCAGTATTTT. Drawing the rest from reference TRBV7-2 and TRBJ2-3, the complete variable domain is GAGVSQSPSNKVTEKGKDVELRCDPISGHTALYWYRQSLGQGLEFLIYFQGNSAPDKSGLPSDRFSAERTGGSVSTLTIQRTQQEDSAVYLCASSLFPGTSTDTQYFGPGTRLTVL.

The V gene is TRBV4-1, the J gene TRBJ2-5; D gene ambiguous. Near its end, the DNA agrees better with TRBJ2-7, so the J call may be wrong. This CDR3 has 14 amino acids. Germline V CDR1 and CDR2: MGHRA, YSYEKL. CDR3 amino acids: CASSQDHATYEQYF. The CDR3 DNA sequence: TGCGCCAGCAGCCAAGATCACGCCACCTACGAGCAGTACTTC.